One sample yielded the 18 T cell receptor beta chains listed below, sequenced in a study of cytomegalovirus exposure and HLA in healthy donors (dated 2017 in TCRdb). The receptor library was made with the immunoSEQ multiplex PCR assay. The multiplex PCR relied on a mix of 60 forward primers for TCR Vbeta segments and 13 reverse primers for TCR Jbeta segments. In TCRdb, the immuneACCESS table is reduced to in-frame sequences with V and J assigned. These tables do not hold every clone; where another copy was compared, an unresolved V gene accounts for under half, and the others remain unexplained. The sample table holds tens of thousands of clones, of which 73% were seen once. The top ten clonotypes cover around 5.4% of the sample. The specimen was PBMCs. The receptors derive from a middle-aged man in good health and CMV-seronegative.

This chain links TRBV10-1 with TRBJ2-5, with D maybe TRBD1 (5 bases). Germline V lookup: CDR1 WNHNN, CDR2 SYGVQD (reference sequence). V lost 5 bases to trimming and J lost 1 base, with 8 bases between them. The CDR3 contains 13 residues. CDR3 nucleotides: TGCGCCAGCAGTCAACAGGTCCAAGAGACCCAGTACTTC. Residues: CASSQQVQETQYF.

The chain carries TRBV7-3 and TRBJ1-1, with D possibly TRBD1 on 5 matching bases. Trimming removed 6 bases at V and 5 bases at J, with 16 bases between. The CDR3 loop spans 14 amino acids. Germline values: CDR1 SGHTA, CDR2 FQGTGA. The CDR3 bases are TGTGCCAGCAGAGCTCTCGGGGGGAGTACTGAAGCTTTCTTT. Its protein product is CASRALGGSTEAFF.

CDR3 in DNA: TGTGCCAGCAGCTTAGCAGGTCAGCAAATGCCACTTGGGAGTAATGAGCAGTTCTTC. Residues: CASSLAGQQMPLGSNEQFF. The rearrangement links TRBV7-8 to TRBJ2-1; D might be TRBD2 (5 bases). CDR3 length: 19 amino acids. In germline, CDR1 is SGHVS, CDR2 FQNEAQ. V shed 0 bases and J shed 7 bases, with 25 bases lying between them. The full variable domain, with the rest looked up from reference TRBV7-8 and TRBJ2-1, is GAGVSQSPRYKVAKRGQDVALRCDPISGHVSLFWYQQALGQGPEFLTYFQNEAQLDKSGLPSDRFFAERPEGSVSTLKIQRTQQEDSAVYLCASSLAGQQMPLGSNEQFFGPGTRLTVL.

This clone occurred once. The chain is built from TRBV6-8 and TRBJ2-4; 8 bases map to TRBD1. CDR3 length equals 18 residues. Germline-derived CDR1 and CDR2 are MNHGY and SAAAGT. V lost 1 base, J lost 2 bases, and 10 bases stayed unmatched. The CDR3: CASSYWGQGASSKNIQYF. For the CDR3, the DNA is TGTGCCAGCAGTTACTGGGGCCAGGGGGCAAGTTCCAAAAACATTCAGTACTTC.

The V and J genes are TRBV7-3 and TRBJ2-1; 7 nucleotides align to TRBD2. Unmatched junction bases numbered 10, after V lost 4 bases and J lost 1 base. Germline assignment: CDR1 SGHTA and CDR2 FQGTGA. The CDR3 spans 17 residues. DNA of the CDR3: TGTGCCAGCAGCTACCAGAGCGGGGACCCGTCCTACAATGAGCAGTTCTTC. Residues: CASSYQSGDPSYNEQFF.

The table lists this clone with a few counts. The chain uses TRBV7-9 and TRBJ2-5, with D possibly matching TRBD1 (6 bases). Trimming took off 5 bases at V and 5 bases at J, with 18 bases between the two ends. Germline V gene lookup returns CDR1 SEHNR and CDR2 FQNEAQ (reference sequence). The CDR3 covers 15 residues. The CDR3 here is CASSLSGQLGETQYF. The CDR3 nucleotides are TGTGCCAGCAGCCTGAGTGGACAGCTGGGGGAGACCCAGTACTTC.

This chain connects TRBV10-2 to TRBJ2-2; 7 positions agree with TRBD1. The V gene's germline CDR1 is WSHSY and CDR2 SAAADI. After removal of 6 bases from V and 5 bases from J, the junction contained 9 bases not matched to a gene. The CDR3 extends over 15 amino acids. Here the CDR3 reads CASRSGTEITGELFF. CDR3 nucleotides: TGCGCCAGCAGATCCGGGACAGAGATTACCGGGGAGCTGTTTTTT.

The chain joins TRBV5-5 to TRBJ2-1; 7 nucleotides match TRBD1. The CDR3 totals 15 residues. Germline V lookup: CDR1 SGHKS, CDR2 YYEKEE (reference sequence). After removal of 4 bases from V and 7 bases from J, the junction contained 11 bases not matched to a gene. The CDR3 loop reads CASSPVQGVSNEQFF. The CDR3 nucleotides are TGTGCCAGCAGCCCAGTTCAGGGGGTGTCGAATGAGCAGTTCTTC.

V is TRBV2 and J is TRBJ1-4, with D tentatively TRBD1 (5 bases). The CDR3 covers 12 residues. The ends were cut back, 7 bases at V and 7 bases at J, with 10 bases in the middle. CDR1 and CDR2 from the germline V gene are SNHLY and FYNNEI. The DNA of the CDR3 is TGTGCCAGCAAGCAGGGTAGTGAAAAACTGTTTTTT. This codes for CASKQGSEKLFF.

The chain links TRBV7-7 to TRBJ2-1; D might be TRBD2 (5 bases). Germline V gene data show CDR1 as SSHAT and CDR2 as FNYEAQ (reference sequence). The CDR3 loop spans 12 amino acids. The DNA of the CDR3 is TGTGCTAGCGCAGGTCTTAACAATGAGCAGTTCTTC. It yields the protein CASAGLNNEQFF.

The J gene is TRBJ1-2, the V gene TRBV5-1; the D gene is possibly TRBD1 (5 bases). This CDR3 is built from 16 residues. CDR1 and CDR2 from the germline V gene are SGHRS and YFSETQ. V was cut by 4 bases and J by 0 bases, with 16 bases left in between. CDR3 coding DNA: TGCGCCAGCAGCGCCATGAGCCAGGGTTCTAACTATGGCTACACCTTC. Translating it yields CASSAMSQGSNYGYTF.

The rearrangement links TRBV5-1 to TRBJ2-1, with 9 bases identical to TRBD2. This CDR3 is 16 amino acids long. The ends lost 4 bases at V and 5 bases at J; junction bases unmatched: 10. Germline-derived CDR1 and CDR2 are SGHRS and YFSETQ. CDR3 nucleotides: TGCGCCAGCAGCCGCGAGCCTAGCGGGGCCAACAATGAGCAGTTCTTC. Encoded protein: CASSREPSGANNEQFF.

The chain combines TRBV29-1 with TRBJ1-2, with D possibly being TRBD1 (6 bases). From germline, CDR1 is SQVTM and CDR2 ANQGSEA. V was clipped by 1 base and J by 6 bases, with 12 bases between them. The CDR3 loop spans 13 amino acids. Written as DNA, the CDR3 is TGCAGCGTTGAAGCCCCGGGACATCATGGCTACACCTTC. Translating it yields CSVEAPGHHGYTF.

The rearrangement uses TRBV5-1 and TRBJ2-5; D is unresolved. The CDR3 contains 12 residues. V was pared by 1 base and J by 5 bases, with 6 bases between. Per germline, CDR1 SGHRS and CDR2 YFSETQ. The CDR3 DNA sequence: TGCGCCAGCAGCTTGAGCTCGGAGACCCAGTACTTC. This gives the protein CASSLSSETQYF.

The chain links TRBV4-2 to TRBJ2-5; 10 bases line up with TRBD2. CDR1 is LGHNA, CDR2 YNFKEQ, per germline. This CDR3 contains 14 residues. Unmatched junction bases numbered 8, after V lost 2 bases and J lost 11 bases. CDR3 in amino acids: CASSQRAGGREQYF. DNA of the CDR3: TGTGCCAGCAGCCAAAGAGCGGGGGGGCGGGAGCAGTACTTC.

V is TRBV6-1 and J is TRBJ1-1; D possibly corresponds to TRBD1 (5 bases). CDR3 length: 14 residues. V lost 7 bases and J 5 bases, leaving 17 bases between the germline ends. In germline, CDR1 is MNHNS, CDR2 SASEGT. CDR3 in DNA: TGTGCCAGCATCCTATCGGGGGTCGGTACTGAAGCTTTCTTT. Translated, it gives CASILSGVGTEAFF.

V gene TRBV2 combines with J gene TRBJ1-1; TRBD1 might be the D (6 bases). Per the germline V gene, CDR1 is SNHLY and CDR2 is FYNNEI. Trimming cost V 6 bases and J 1 base, with 12 bases left between them. This CDR3 has 14 amino acids. Written as DNA, the CDR3 is TGTGCCAGCAGAGACCGGGACAAGAACACTGAAGCTTTCTTT. Translating gives CASRDRDKNTEAFF.

The chain has TRBV7-9 and TRBJ1-4, with no clear D. V dropped 3 bases and J dropped 7 bases, with 9 bases sitting between them. This CDR3 comprises 13 residues. The germline CDR1 and CDR2 sequences are SEHNR and FQNEAQ (reference sequence). In nucleotides, the CDR3 is TGTGCCAGCAGCTTGGGAGGGTTTGAAAAACTGTTTTTT. This encodes CASSLGGFEKLFF.